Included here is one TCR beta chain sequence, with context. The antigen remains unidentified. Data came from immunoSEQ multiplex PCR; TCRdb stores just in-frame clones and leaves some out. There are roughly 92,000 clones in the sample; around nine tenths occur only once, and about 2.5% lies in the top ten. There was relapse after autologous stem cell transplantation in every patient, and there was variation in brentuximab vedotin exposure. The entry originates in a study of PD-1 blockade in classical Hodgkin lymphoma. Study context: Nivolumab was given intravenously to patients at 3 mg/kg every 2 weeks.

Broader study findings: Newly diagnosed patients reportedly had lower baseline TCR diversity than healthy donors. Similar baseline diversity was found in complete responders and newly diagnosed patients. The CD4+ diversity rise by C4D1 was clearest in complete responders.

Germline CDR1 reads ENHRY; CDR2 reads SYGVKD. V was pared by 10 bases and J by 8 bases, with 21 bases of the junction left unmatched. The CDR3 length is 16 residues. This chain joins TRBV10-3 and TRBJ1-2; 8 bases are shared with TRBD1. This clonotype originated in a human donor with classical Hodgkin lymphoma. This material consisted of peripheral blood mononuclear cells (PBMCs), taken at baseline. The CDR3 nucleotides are TGTGCCACGGGACCGGGACAGGCGAATTTTTGGGGCGGCTACACCTTC. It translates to CATGPGQANFWGGYTF.